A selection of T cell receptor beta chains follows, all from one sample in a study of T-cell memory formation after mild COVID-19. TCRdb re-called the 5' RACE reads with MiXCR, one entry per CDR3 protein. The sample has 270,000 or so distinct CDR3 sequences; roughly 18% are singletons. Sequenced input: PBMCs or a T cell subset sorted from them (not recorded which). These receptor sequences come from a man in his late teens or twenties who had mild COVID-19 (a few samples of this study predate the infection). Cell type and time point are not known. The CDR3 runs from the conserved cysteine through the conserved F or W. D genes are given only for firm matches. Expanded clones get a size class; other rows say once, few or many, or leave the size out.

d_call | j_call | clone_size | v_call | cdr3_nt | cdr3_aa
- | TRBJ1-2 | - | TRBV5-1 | TGCGCCAGCAGCTTGGATGGTGCAAACTATGGCTACACCTTC | CASSLDGANYGYTF
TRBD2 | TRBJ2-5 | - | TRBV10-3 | TGTGCCATCATGCGAGGGACTAGCGGGGGCCAAGAGACCCAGTACTTC | CAIMRGTSGGQETQYF
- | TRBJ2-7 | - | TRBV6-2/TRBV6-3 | TGTGCCAGCAGTTGGGGAGACAGTACGACTCCTTACGAGCAGTACTTC | CASSWGDSTTPYEQYF
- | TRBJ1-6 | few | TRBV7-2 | TGTGCCAGCAGCTTATTGGGGCTCGATTCACCCCTCCACTTT | CASSLLGLDSPLHF
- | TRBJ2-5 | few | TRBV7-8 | TGTGCCAGCGTAACCCCCACAGGGAAGGAGACCCAGTACTTC | CASVTPTGKETQYF
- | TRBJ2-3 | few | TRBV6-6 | TGTGCCAGCAGCCCCTTGGCGGGACCTTCCACAGATACGCAGTATTTT | CASSPLAGPSTDTQYF
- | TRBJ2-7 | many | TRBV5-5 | TGTGCCAGCAGCTTGTCAGACGGGAGCTCCTACGAGCAGTACTTC | CASSLSDGSSYEQYF
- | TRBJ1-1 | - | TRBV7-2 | TGTGCCAGCAGCTTAGGTTCAGGGCTGAACACTGAAGCTTTCTTT | CASSLGSGLNTEAFF
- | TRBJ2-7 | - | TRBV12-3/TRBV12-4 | TGTGCCAGCAGTTCCGGACTCTACTACGAGCAGTACTTC | CASSSGLYYEQYF
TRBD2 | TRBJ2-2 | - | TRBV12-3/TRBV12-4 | TGTGCCAGCAGTTTCTCGGCGGGGGGATTCACCGGGGAGCTGTTTTTT | CASSFSAGGFTGELFF
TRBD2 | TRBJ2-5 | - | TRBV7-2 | TGTGCCAGCAGAACCGGGACTAGCGGGGGAAGTGAGACCCAGTACTTC | CASRTGTSGGSETQYF
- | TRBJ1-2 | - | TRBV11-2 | TGTGCCAGCAGCCTAAACGAGGGGGTGGGCGGCTACACCTTC | CASSLNEGVGGYTF
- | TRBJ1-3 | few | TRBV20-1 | TGCAGTGCTTTCATGCCGAGGGGGAGAAACACCATATATTTT | CSAFMPRGRNTIYF
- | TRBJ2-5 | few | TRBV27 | TGTGCCAGCAGTTTTTGGGGGAACCAAGAGACCCAGTACTTC | CASSFWGNQETQYF
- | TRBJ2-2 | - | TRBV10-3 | TGTGCCATCAGTGAGTTTTCTGCGAACACCGGGGAGCTGTTTTTT | CAISEFSANTGELFF
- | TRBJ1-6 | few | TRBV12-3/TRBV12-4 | TGTGCCAGCAGTTTGGAGGCCGATAATTCACCCCTCCACTTT | CASSLEADNSPLHF
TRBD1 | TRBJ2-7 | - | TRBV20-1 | TGCAGTGCCCATGACAGGGGGCTGGGGGAGCAGTACTTC | CSAHDRGLGEQYF
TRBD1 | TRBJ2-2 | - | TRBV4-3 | TGCGCCAGCAGCCAAGGACAGGGGGATTGGTACACCGGGGAGCTGTTTTTT | CASSQGQGDWYTGELFF
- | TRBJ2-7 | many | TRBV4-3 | TGCGCCAGCAGCCCGCAGGGGGGGTCTGGCGAGCAGTACTTC | CASSPQGGSGEQYF
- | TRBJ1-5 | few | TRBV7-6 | TGTGCCAGCAGCCAAAGCACAGGACTCAATCAGCCCCAGCATTTT | CASSQSTGLNQPQHF
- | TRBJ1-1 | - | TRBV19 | TGTGCCAGTAGTCACAGGGACCGGAACACTGAAGCTTTCTTT | CASSHRDRNTEAFF
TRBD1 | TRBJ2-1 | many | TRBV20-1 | TGCAGTGCTAGAAAGGACAGGCCGAGCTCCTACAATGAGCAGTTCTTC | CSARKDRPSSYNEQFF
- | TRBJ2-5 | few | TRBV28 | TGTGCCAGCAGGAGACTTGCTGAGACCCAGTACTTC | CASRRLAETQYF
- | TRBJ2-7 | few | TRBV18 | TGTGCCAGCTCACCCGCTGTTGGGCGGGGCGAGCAGTACTTC | CASSPAVGRGEQYF
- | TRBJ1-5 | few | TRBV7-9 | TGTGCCAGCAGCTTAGATGGGACCGCGGGAAGTCAGCCCCAGCATTTT | CASSLDGTAGSQPQHF
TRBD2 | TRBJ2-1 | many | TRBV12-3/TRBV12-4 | TGTGCCAACCCGGGACTAGCTTACAATGAGCAGTTCTTC | CANPGLAYNEQFF
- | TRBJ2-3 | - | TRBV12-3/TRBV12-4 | TGTGCCAGCATGACTAGAGCCACAGATACGCAGTATTTT | CASMTRATDTQYF
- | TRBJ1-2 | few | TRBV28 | TGTGCCAGCAGTAAGATCGGGGGAAACAACTATGGCTACACCTTC | CASSKIGGNNYGYTF
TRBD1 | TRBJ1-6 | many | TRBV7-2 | TGTGCCAGCAGCGCCGGGACAGGGGGCCCACCCCTCCACTTT | CASSAGTGGPPLHF
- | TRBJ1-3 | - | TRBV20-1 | TGCAGTGCTAGAGTACTTACGGGACAAGGCTCTGGAAACACCATATATTTT | CSARVLTGQGSGNTIYF
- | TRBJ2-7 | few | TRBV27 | TGTGCCAGCAGTTTATCAGGATACTACGAGCAGTACTTC | CASSLSGYYEQYF
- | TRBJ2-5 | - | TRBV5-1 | TGCGCCAGCAGCTTCGGGAGTACCCAAGAGACCCAGTACTTC | CASSFGSTQETQYF
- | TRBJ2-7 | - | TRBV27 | TGTGCCAGCAGTCCAGGACTCCGGGAGCAGTACTTC | CASSPGLREQYF
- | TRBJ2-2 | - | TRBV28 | TGTGCCACTGGACCAGTTAACACCGGGGAGCTGTTTTTT | CATGPVNTGELFF
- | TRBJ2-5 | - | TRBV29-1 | TGCAGCGCCGGGACTCAAGAGACCCAGTACTTC | CSAGTQETQYF
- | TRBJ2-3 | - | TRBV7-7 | TGTGCCAGCAGCTCTGGCCCGGGGCCAGATACGCAGTATTTT | CASSSGPGPDTQYF
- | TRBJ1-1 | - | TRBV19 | TGTGCCAGTAGTCCGAGGGCCGCGAACACTGAAGCTTTCTTT | CASSPRAANTEAFF
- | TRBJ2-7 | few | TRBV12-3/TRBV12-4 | TGTGCCAGCAGCTGGGACACCATCTACGAGCAGTACTTC | CASSWDTIYEQYF
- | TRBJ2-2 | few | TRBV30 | TGTGCCTGGAGTGTCAGGCCCATGGCCGGGGAGCTGTTTTTT | CAWSVRPMAGELFF
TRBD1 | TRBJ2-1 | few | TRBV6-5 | TGTGCCAGCAGGCGGGACAGGTCTTTAAATGAGCAGTTCTTC | CASRRDRSLNEQFF
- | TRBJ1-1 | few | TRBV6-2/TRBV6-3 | TGTGCCAGCAGTTCCCTTACTGAAGCTTTCTTT | CASSSLTEAFF
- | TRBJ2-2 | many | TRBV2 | TGTGCCAGCAGGGAACAGGCATACACCGGGGAGCTGTTTTTT | CASREQAYTGELFF